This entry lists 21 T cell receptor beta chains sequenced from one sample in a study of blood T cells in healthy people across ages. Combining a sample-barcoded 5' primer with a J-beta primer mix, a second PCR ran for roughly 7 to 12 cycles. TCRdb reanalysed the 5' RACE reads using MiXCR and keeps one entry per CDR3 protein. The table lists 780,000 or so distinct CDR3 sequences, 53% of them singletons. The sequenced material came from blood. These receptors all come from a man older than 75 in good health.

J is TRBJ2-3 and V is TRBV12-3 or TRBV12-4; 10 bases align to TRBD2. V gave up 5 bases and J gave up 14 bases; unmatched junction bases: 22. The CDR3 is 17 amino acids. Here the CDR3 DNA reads TGTGCCAGCAGTCCCAGCGGGAGGGCCTTGCTACACAGATACGCGTATTTT. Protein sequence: CASSPSGRALLHRYAYF.

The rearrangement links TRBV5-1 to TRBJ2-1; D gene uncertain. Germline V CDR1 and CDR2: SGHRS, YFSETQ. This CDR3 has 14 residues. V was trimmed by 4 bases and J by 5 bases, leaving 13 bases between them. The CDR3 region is CASSPRRVHNEQFF. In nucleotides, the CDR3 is TGCGCCAGCAGCCCGCGTCGAGTCCACAATGAGCAGTTCTTC.

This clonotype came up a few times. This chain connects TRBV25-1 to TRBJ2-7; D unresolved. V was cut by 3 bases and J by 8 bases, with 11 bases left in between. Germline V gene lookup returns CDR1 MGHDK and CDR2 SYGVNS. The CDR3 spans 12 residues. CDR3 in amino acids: CASSELNGQQYF. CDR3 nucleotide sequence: TGTGCCAGCAGTGAGTTGAACGGGCAGCAGTACTTC.

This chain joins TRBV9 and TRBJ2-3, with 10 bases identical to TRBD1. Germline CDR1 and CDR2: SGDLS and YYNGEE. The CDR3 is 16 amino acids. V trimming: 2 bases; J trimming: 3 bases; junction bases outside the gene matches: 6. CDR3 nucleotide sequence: TGTGCCAGCAGCGTGGGGACAGGGGTAGGAACAGATACGCAGTATTTT. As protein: CASSVGTGVGTDTQYF.

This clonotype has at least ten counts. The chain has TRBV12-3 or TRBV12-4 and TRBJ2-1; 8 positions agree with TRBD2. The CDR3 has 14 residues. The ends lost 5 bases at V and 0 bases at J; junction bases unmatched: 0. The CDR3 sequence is CASSSGSSYNEQFF. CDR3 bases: TGTGCCAGCAGTAGCGGGAGCTCCTACAATGAGCAGTTCTTC.

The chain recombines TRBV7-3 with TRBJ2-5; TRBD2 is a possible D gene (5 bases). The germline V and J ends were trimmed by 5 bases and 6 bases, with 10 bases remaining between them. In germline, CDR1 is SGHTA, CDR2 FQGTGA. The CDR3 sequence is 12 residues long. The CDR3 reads CASSPDGKTQYF. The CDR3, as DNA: TGTGCCAGCAGCCCTGACGGGAAGACCCAGTACTTC.

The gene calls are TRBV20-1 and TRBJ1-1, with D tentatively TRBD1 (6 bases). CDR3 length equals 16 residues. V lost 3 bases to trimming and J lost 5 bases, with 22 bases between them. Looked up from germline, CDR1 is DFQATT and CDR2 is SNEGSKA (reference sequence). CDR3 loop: CSARGRGGLVGTEAFF. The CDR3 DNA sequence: TGCAGTGCTAGGGGGAGGGGGGGACTAGTTGGGACTGAAGCTTTCTTT.

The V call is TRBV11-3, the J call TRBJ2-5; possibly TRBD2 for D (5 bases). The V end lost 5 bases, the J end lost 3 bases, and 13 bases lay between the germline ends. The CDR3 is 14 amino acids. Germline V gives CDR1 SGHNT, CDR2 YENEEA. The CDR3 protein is CASSPRSGEETQYF. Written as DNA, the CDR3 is TGTGCCAGCAGCCCCCGTTCCGGGGAAGAGACCCAGTACTTC.

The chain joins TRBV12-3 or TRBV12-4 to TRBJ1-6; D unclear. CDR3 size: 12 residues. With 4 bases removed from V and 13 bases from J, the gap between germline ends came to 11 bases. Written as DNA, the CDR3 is TGTGCCAGCAGTTGGCCCCGGGCGCCCCTCCACTTT. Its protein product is CASSWPRAPLHF.

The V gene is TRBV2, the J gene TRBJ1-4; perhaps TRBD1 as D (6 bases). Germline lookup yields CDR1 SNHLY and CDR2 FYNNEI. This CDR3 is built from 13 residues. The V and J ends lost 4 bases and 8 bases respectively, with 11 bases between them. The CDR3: CASSVQGFEKLFF. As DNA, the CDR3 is TGTGCCAGCAGTGTACAGGGTTTCGAAAAACTGTTTTTT. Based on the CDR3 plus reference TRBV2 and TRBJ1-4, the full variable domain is EPEVTQTPSHQVTQMGQEVILRCVPISNHLYFYWYRQILGQKVEFLVSFYNNEISEKSEIFDDQFSVERPDGSNFTLKIRSTKLEDSAMYFCASSVQGFEKLFFGSGTQLSVL.

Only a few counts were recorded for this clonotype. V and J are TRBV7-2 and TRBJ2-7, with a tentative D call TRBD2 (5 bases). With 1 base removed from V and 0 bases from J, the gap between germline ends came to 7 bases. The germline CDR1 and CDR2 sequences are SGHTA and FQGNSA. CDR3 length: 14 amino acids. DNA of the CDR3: TGTGCCAGCAGCTTAGAAGGACTCTCCTACGAGCAGTACTTC. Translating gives CASSLEGLSYEQYF.

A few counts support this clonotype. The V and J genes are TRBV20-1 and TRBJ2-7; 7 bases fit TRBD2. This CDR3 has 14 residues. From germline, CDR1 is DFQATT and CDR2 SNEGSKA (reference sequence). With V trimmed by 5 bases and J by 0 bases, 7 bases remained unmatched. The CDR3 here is CSASPLASSYEQYF. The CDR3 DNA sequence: TGCAGTGCTTCACCACTAGCGAGCTCCTACGAGCAGTACTTC.

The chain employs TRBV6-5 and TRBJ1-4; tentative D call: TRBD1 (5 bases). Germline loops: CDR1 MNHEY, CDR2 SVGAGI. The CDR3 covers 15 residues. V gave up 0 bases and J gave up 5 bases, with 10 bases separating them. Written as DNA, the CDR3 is TGTGCCAGCAGTTACTCCGGGGCAGGGAATGAAAAACTGTTTTTT. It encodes CASSYSGAGNEKLFF.

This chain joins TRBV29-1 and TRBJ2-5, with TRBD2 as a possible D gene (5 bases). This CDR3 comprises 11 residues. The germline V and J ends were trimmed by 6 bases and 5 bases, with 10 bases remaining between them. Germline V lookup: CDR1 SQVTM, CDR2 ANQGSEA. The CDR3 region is CSVRAGETQYF. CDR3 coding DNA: TGCAGCGTCCGGGCGGGTGAGACCCAGTACTTC.

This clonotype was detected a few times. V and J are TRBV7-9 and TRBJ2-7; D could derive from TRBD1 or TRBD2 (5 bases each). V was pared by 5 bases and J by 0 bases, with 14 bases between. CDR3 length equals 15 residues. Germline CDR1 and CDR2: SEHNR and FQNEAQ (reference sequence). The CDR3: CASSPQAGTSYEQYF. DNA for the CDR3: TGTGCCAGCAGCCCCCAAGCCGGGACCTCCTACGAGCAGTACTTC.

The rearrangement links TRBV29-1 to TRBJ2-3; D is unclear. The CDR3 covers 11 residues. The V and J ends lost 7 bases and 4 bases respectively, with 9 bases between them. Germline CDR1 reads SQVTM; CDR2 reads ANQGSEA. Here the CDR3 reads CSGLSPDTQYF. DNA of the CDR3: TGCAGCGGTCTTTCACCAGATACGCAGTATTTT.

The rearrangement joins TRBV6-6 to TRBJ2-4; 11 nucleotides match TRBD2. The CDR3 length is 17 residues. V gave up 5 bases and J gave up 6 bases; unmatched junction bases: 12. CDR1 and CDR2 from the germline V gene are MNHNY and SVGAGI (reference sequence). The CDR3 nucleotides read TGTGCCAGCAGTCCCGCTAGCGGGAGGAGTGGCAGAAACATTCAGTACTTC. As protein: CASSPASGRSGRNIQYF.

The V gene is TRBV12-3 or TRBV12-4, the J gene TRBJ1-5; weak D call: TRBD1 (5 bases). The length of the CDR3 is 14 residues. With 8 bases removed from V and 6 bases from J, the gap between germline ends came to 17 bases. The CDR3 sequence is CASCLAGQGQPQHF. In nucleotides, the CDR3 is TGTGCCAGCTGCTTGGCGGGGCAGGGTCAGCCCCAGCATTTT.

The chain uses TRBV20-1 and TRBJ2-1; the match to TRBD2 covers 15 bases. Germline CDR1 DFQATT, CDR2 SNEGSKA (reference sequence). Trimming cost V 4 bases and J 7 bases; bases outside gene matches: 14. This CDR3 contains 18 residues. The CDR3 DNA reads TGCAGTGCTAAAAGGACTAGCGGGAGGGCAGGTGCGGGTAATGAGCAGTTCTTC. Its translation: CSAKRTSGRAGAGNEQFF.

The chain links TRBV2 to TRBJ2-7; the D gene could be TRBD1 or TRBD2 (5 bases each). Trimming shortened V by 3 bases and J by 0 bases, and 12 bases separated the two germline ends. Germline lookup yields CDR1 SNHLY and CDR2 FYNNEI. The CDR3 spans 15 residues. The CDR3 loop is CASSDAGAPSYEQYF. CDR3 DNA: TGTGCCAGCAGTGACGCCGGGGCCCCCTCCTACGAGCAGTACTTC.

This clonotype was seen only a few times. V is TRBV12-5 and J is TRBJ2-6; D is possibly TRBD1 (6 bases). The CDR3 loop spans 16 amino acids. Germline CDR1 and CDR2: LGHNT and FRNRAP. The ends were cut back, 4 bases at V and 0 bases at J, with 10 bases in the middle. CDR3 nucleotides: TGTGCTAGTGGTTCCCGGACAGTCTCTGGGGCCAACGTCCTGACTTTC. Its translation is CASGSRTVSGANVLTF.